This T cell receptor (beta chain) emerged from a study of T-cell memory formation after mild COVID-19. Whole-study results and caveats: Memory sampled before infection contained some responding clones, suggesting cross-reactive memory joined.

Each CDR3 protein gets one entry after TCRdb re-called the 5' RACE reads with MiXCR. In the table there are about 250,000 distinct CDR3 sequences, roughly 18% of which are singletons. Concerning this clonotype: What it binds is not known.

This TCR came from a man younger than 35 who had mild COVID-19 (a few samples of this study predate the infection). Cell type and time point are not known. Source material: PBMCs or a T cell subset sorted from them (not recorded which).

The CDR3 nucleotides read TGTGCCAGCAGTTTAGGGGCCGCCGCTGTTCACTTT. It codes for CASSLGAAAVHF. The rearrangement uses TRBV28 and TRBJ1-6; maybe TRBD1 (5 bases). Trimming pared 2 bases from V and 19 bases from J, leaving 15 bases between. There are 12 residues in the CDR3. Per the germline V gene, CDR1 is MDHEN and CDR2 is SYDVKM. The variable domain in full, completed from reference TRBV28 and TRBJ1-6, reads DVKVTQSSRYLVKRTGEKVFLECVQDMDHENMFWYRQDPGLGLRLIYFSYDVKMKEKGDIPEGYSVSREKKERFSLILESASTNQTSMYLCASSLGAAAVHFGNGTRLTVT.